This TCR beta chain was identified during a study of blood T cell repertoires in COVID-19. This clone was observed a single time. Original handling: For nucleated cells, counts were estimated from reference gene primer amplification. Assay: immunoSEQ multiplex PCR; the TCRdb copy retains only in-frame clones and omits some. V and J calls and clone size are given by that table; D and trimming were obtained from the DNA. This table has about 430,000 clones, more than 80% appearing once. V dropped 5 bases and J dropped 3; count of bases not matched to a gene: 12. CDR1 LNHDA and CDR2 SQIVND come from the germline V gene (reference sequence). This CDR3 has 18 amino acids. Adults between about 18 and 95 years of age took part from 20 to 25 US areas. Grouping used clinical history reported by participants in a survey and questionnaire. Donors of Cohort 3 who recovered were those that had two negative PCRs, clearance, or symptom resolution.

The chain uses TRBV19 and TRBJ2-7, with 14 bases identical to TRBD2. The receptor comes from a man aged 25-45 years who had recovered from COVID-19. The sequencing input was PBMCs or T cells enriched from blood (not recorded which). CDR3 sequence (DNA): TGTGCCAGTAGTTTTCGACCCCCGGGACTAGCGGGAGTCTACGAGCAGTACTTC. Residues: CASSFRPPGLAGVYEQYF.